One and the same sample provided the 26 T cell receptor beta chains below, sequenced in a study of beta chain features in type 1 diabetes. The investigators reverse transcribed all of the isolated RNA, so they sequenced expressed TCRB transcripts. The data were produced by immunoSEQ multiplex PCR, yet TCRdb's version contains in-frame clones alone and is incomplete. The sample consists of roughly 610,000 clones, about 14% of them appearing once. The sample taken for sequencing was naive CD4+ T cells from blood. The receptors were sampled from a man aged 18 to 29 in good health.

J is TRBJ1-2 and V is TRBV18, with 8 bases lining up with TRBD1. Germline CDR1 KGHSH, CDR2 LQKENI. The CDR3 contains 14 residues. V lost 2 bases, J lost 3 bases, and 2 bases stayed unmatched. In DNA, the CDR3 is TGTGCCAGCTCACCAAAGACAGGGGACTATGGCTACACCTTC. This encodes CASSPKTGDYGYTF.

CDR3 sequence reads: CAISAKLGLAKNIQYF. DNA for the CDR3: TGTGCCATCAGTGCCAAACTGGGACTAGCCAAAAACATTCAGTACTTC. This chain joins TRBV10-3 and TRBJ2-4; maybe TRBD2 (6 bases). Germline assignment: CDR1 ENHRY and CDR2 SYGVKD. This CDR3 contains 16 residues. Trimming left V 4 bases short and J 0 bases short, with 13 bases between.

The chain joins TRBV7-3 to TRBJ2-1, with D uncertain. Germline CDR1 is SGHTA and CDR2 is FQGTGA. V lost 5 bases and J lost 11, with 16 bases in between. There are 13 residues in the CDR3. As DNA, the CDR3 is TGTGCCAGCAGCCCCTTAGAGAGATCACAGCAGTTCTTC. It codes for CASSPLERSQQFF.

This clone was found once. CDR3 residues: CASIRTQETQYF. The CDR3 DNA reads as TGTGCCAGCATTCGCACCCAAGAGACCCAGTACTTC. This chain links TRBV2 with TRBJ2-5; D gene uncertain. Trimming pared 7 bases from V and 1 base from J, leaving 7 bases between. Germline loops: CDR1 SNHLY, CDR2 FYNNEI. The CDR3 has 12 residues.

The gene calls are TRBV9 and TRBJ2-4; possible D gene TRBD1, 5 bases. The CDR3 sequence is 14 residues long. The V end was cut by 3 bases, the J end by 6 bases, with 13 bases between. The germline gives CDR1 SGDLS, CDR2 YYNGEE. This CDR3 reads CASSGLTERNIQYF. The CDR3 bases are TGTGCCAGCAGCGGACTGACAGAGCGAAACATTCAGTACTTC.

This clone was counted between two and nine times. This chain joins TRBV7-2 and TRBJ1-1, with TRBD1 matching 9 bases. This CDR3 comprises 14 residues. Trimming removed 5 bases from V and 3 bases from J; junction bases left unmatched: 4. Germline V gives CDR1 SGHTA, CDR2 FQGNSA. For the CDR3, the DNA is TGTGCCAGCAGCACGACAGGGGGGGACACTGAAGCTTTCTTT. It is translated as CASSTTGGDTEAFF.

This clone was detected once. The gene calls are TRBV18 and TRBJ1-1, with D perhaps matching TRBD1 (5 bases). Germline CDR1 KGHSH, CDR2 LQKENI. V lost 5 bases and J 0 bases, leaving 16 bases between the germline ends. This CDR3 is built from 16 residues. As DNA, the CDR3 is TGTGCCAGCTCAGCCCGACACGGGGCCCTGAACACTGAAGCTTTCTTT. The encoded protein is CASSARHGALNTEAFF.

The chain couples TRBV7-3 to TRBJ1-1; perhaps TRBD1 as D (6 bases). The CDR3 has 14 amino acids. V gave up 5 bases and J gave up 2 bases, with 12 bases separating them. In germline, CDR1 is SGHTA, CDR2 FQGTGA. This CDR3 reads CASSRGQQNTEAFF. Here the CDR3 DNA reads TGTGCCAGCAGCCGCGGACAGCAAAACACTGAAGCTTTCTTT. Based on the CDR3 plus reference TRBV7-3 and TRBJ1-1, the full variable domain is GAGVSQTPSNKVTEKGKYVELRCDPISGHTALYWYRQSLGQGPEFLIYFQGTGAADDSGLPNDRFFAVRPEGSVSTLKIQRTERGDSAVYLCASSRGQQNTEAFFGQGTRLTVV.

This clone has only a few counts. V is TRBV19 and J is TRBJ2-2, with a possible D match to TRBD2 (6 bases). The CDR3 consists of 14 residues. Germline assignment: CDR1 LNHDA and CDR2 SQIVND (reference sequence). Trimming removed 10 bases from V and 3 bases from J, with 15 bases in between. CDR3 in amino acids: CATRETGDTGELFF. CDR3 coding DNA: TGTGCCACCCGCGAGACGGGAGACACCGGGGAGCTGTTTTTT.

This clone was found once. The chain recombines TRBV6-5 with TRBJ1-2; 11 nucleotides align to TRBD1. The J segment lost 4 bases and the V segment lost 6 bases, leaving 7 bases of the junction unmatched. This CDR3 spans 15 amino acids. Germline V CDR1 and CDR2: MNHEY, SVGAGI. CDR3 loop: CASRGQGAAGYGYTF. In nucleotides, the CDR3 is TGTGCCAGCAGAGGACAGGGGGCGGCTGGCTATGGCTACACCTTC.

The genes are TRBV6-1 and TRBJ2-3; possible D gene TRBD2, 5 bases. The CDR3 is 16 residues long. V was pared by 4 bases and J by 4 bases, with 18 bases between. Germline CDR1 MNHNS, CDR2 SASEGT. The CDR3 sequence is CASSARGRERPDTQYF. CDR3 coding DNA: TGTGCCAGCAGTGCTCGGGGTCGAGAGAGACCAGATACGCAGTATTTT.

The sample holds a few counts of this clone. Other DNA sequences in this specimen translate into the identical CDR3. This chain links TRBV5-1 with TRBJ2-1; D not certain. CDR3 size: 12 residues. CDR1 is SGHRS and CDR2 is YFSETQ in the germline V gene. Trimming pared 0 bases from V and 10 bases from J, leaving 8 bases between. The CDR3 nucleotides read TGCGCCAGCAGCTTGGTTGCCGGAGAGCAGTTCTTC. Protein: CASSLVAGEQFF.

The rearrangement uses TRBV9 and TRBJ1-3; TRBD1 is a possible D gene (6 bases). Per germline, CDR1 SGDLS and CDR2 YYNGEE. Trimming shortened V by 4 bases and J by 6 bases, and 11 bases separated the two germline ends. The CDR3 extends over 13 amino acids. The CDR3 coding sequence is TGTGCCAGCAGCTCCGGGACACCAAACACCATATATTTT. Its translation is CASSSGTPNTIYF. Using reference TRBV9 and TRBJ1-3 for the parts outside the CDR3, the full variable domain is DSGVTQTPKHLITATGQRVTLRCSPRSGDLSVYWYQQSLDQGLQFLIQYYNGEERAKGNILERFSAQQFPDLHSELNLSSLELGDSALYFCASSSGTPNTIYFGEGSWLTVV.

The DNA of the CDR3 is TGTGCCAGCAGTGCATCGTTAGCGGATCAGCCCCAGCATTTT. It is translated as CASSASLADQPQHF. V gene TRBV2 combines with J gene TRBJ1-5; the D is unclear. Germline-derived CDR1 and CDR2 are SNHLY and FYNNEI. Trimming stripped 4 bases from V and 5 bases from J, with 12 bases between. CDR3 length: 14 residues.

In its sample, this clone was seen a few times. The rearrangement uses TRBV18 and TRBJ2-7, with 11 nucleotides matching TRBD1. The CDR3 runs to 14 residues. The V segment lost 5 bases and the J segment 6 bases; nucleotides outside the gene matches: 6. CDR1 KGHSH and CDR2 LQKENI come from the germline V gene. As DNA, the CDR3 is TGTGCCAGCTCAACGGGACAGGGGGACCGCGAGCAGTACTTC. This sequence encodes CASSTGQGDREQYF.

This clone was counted between two and nine times. The genes are TRBV4-2 and TRBJ2-1; 8 bases match TRBD2. The CDR3 extends over 15 amino acids. Per germline, CDR1 LGHNA and CDR2 YNFKEQ. The V and J ends lost 1 base and 8 bases, in that order; junction bases with no gene match: 7. As DNA, the CDR3 is TGTGCCAGCAGCCAAGCGGGGGGGGTGGTTGATGAGCAGTTCTTC. Protein: CASSQAGGVVDEQFF.

CDR3 residues: CASRLQYSGELFF. The CDR3 nucleotides read TGTGCCAGCAGGCTCCAATACTCCGGGGAGCTGTTTTTT. The V and J genes are TRBV28 and TRBJ2-2; D is undetermined. The length of the CDR3 is 13 residues. Germline loops: CDR1 MDHEN, CDR2 SYDVKM. V was shortened by 6 bases and J by 6 bases, with 11 bases between the two germline ends.

Notes on this clone: The same CDR3 also results from other DNA sequences found in this sample. The chain links TRBV7-3 to TRBJ2-6; D is unresolved. With 5 bases removed from V and 0 bases from J, the gap between germline ends came to 5 bases. Germline CDR1 SGHTA, CDR2 FQGTGA. There are 14 residues in the CDR3. In nucleotides, the CDR3 is TGTGCCAGCAGCCCGAGCTCTGGGGCCAACGTCCTGACTTTC. Its translation is CASSPSSGANVLTF.

This clone was detected a few times. This chain joins TRBV27 and TRBJ1-5, with D tentatively TRBD1 (6 bases). CDR1 and CDR2 from the germline V gene are MNHEY and SMNVEV (reference sequence). V was cut by 7 bases and J by 6 bases, with 16 bases left in between. The CDR3 runs 14 residues. The CDR3: CASTSQGWGQPQHF. For the CDR3, the DNA is TGTGCCAGCACCTCACAGGGATGGGGTCAGCCCCAGCATTTT.

This clone was seen a handful of times. The chain joins TRBV6-5 to TRBJ1-1; D remains ambiguous. V lost 2 bases and J 7 bases, leaving 11 bases between the germline ends. This CDR3 comprises 13 residues. CDR1 and CDR2 from the germline V gene are MNHEY and SVGAGI. DNA of the CDR3: TGTGCCAGCAGTTACCCGGGGAGTATTGAAGCTTTCTTT. Translated, it gives CASSYPGSIEAFF.

V is TRBV29-1 and J is TRBJ1-4; tentatively, D is TRBD1 (5 bases). The CDR3 spans 13 residues. Deletions cut 6 bases from V and 3 bases from J, with 11 bases between. The V gene's germline CDR1 is SQVTM and CDR2 ANQGSEA. The CDR3: CSVSGTPNEKLFF. The CDR3 nucleotides are TGCAGCGTGAGCGGGACGCCTAATGAAAAACTGTTTTTT.

This chain joins TRBV4-1 and TRBJ1-5, with 7 bases matching TRBD1. Germline CDR1 MGHRA, CDR2 YSYEKL. The CDR3 contains 19 residues. J was trimmed by 6 bases and V by 1 base; bases with no gene match: 18. CDR3 region: CASSQGMFRTGHGGQPQHF. CDR3 nucleotides: TGCGCCAGCAGCCAAGGGATGTTCAGGACAGGTCACGGAGGTCAGCCCCAGCATTTT.

This clone appeared a single time. The rearrangement links TRBV28 to TRBJ1-1; D ambiguous. Between the trimmed V and J ends, which lost 0 bases and 0 bases, there was a span of 8 bases. The V gene's germline CDR1 is MDHEN and CDR2 SYDVKM. This CDR3 spans 15 amino acids. The chain's CDR3 is CASSLWRALNTEAFF. The DNA of the CDR3 is TGTGCCAGCAGTTTATGGCGGGCCCTGAACACTGAAGCTTTCTTT.

This clone has only a few counts. The rearrangement uses TRBV4-3 and TRBJ1-3, with D maybe TRBD1 (5 bases). CDR1 and CDR2 (germline): LGHNA, YSLEER. Trimming pared 0 bases from V and 0 bases from J, leaving 12 bases between. This CDR3 is built from 17 residues. CDR3 residues: CASSQESWGVSGNTIYF. DNA of the CDR3: TGCGCCAGCAGCCAAGAATCCTGGGGCGTCTCTGGAAACACCATATATTTT.

This sequence joins TRBV12-5 and TRBJ1-1, with D hard to call. The V end was cut by 4 bases, the J end by 6 bases, with 6 bases between. In germline, CDR1 is LGHNT, CDR2 FRNRAP. The CDR3 sequence is 11 residues long. In nucleotides, the CDR3 is TGTGCTAGTGGTTCCTTCGCTGAAGCTTTCTTT. It translates to CASGSFAEAFF.

The J gene is TRBJ2-2, the V gene TRBV28; no clear D. The CDR3 length is 13 residues. Germline CDR1 MDHEN, CDR2 SYDVKM. V lost 3 bases to trimming and J lost 0 bases, with 2 bases between them. CDR3: CASSFTNTGELFF. The DNA of the CDR3 is TGTGCCAGCAGTTTCACGAACACCGGGGAGCTGTTTTTT.